Listed below are T cell receptor beta chains from one sample, sequenced in a study of graft-versus-host responses after intestinal transplantation. These receptors are not linked to any known antigen. Generated by immunoSEQ multiplex PCR, the TCRdb table keeps only in-frame clones and is missing some. Among about 88,000 clones listed, around nine tenths were seen once. Sequencing was performed on unstimulated CD4+ T cells sorted from spleen or lymph node cells, taken before intestinal transplant. The receptors originated from a human donor who received an intestinal transplant. Both conserved end residues are part of each CDR3. Each record gives: CDR3 DNA, CDR3 protein, V gene, J gene, clone size, D gene. The D gene is left open where the match is weak. The size of a clone is reported for some rows only, either as once, few or many, or as a class for expanded clones.

cdr3_nt: TGTGCCAGCAGGGGCCTCCGGACCGGGGAGCTGTTTTTT
cdr3_aa: CASRGLRTGELFF
v_call: TRBV19
j_call: TRBJ2-2
clone_size: NA
d_call: NA

cdr3_nt: TGTGCCAGCAGCTTGGGGGGCAGAAGTCACATGAACACTGAAGCTTTCTTT
cdr3_aa: CASSLGGRSHMNTEAFF
v_call: TRBV5-6
j_call: TRBJ1-1
clone_size: few
d_call: NA

cdr3_nt: TGTGCCAGCAGTGGTCCCGGGACAGGGGTTGGTGAGCAGTTCTTC
cdr3_aa: CASSGPGTGVGEQFF
v_call: TRBV25-1
j_call: TRBJ2-1
clone_size: NA
d_call: TRBD1

cdr3_nt: TGTGCCAGTAGCCTCGCTGGGGACCTCTCCTACAATGAGCAGTTCTTC
cdr3_aa: CASSLAGDLSYNEQFF
v_call: TRBV19
j_call: TRBJ2-1
clone_size: NA
d_call: NA

cdr3_nt: TGTGCCAGCAGCGTAGGCTGGGACAGGATAACCTACAATGAGCAGTTCTTC
cdr3_aa: CASSVGWDRITYNEQFF
v_call: TRBV9
j_call: TRBJ2-1
clone_size: NA
d_call: TRBD1

cdr3_nt: TGTGCCAGCAGCAAGGGGACCATCAGCTCCTACGAGCAGTACTTC
cdr3_aa: CASSKGTISSYEQYF
v_call: TRBV5-4
j_call: TRBJ2-7
clone_size: once
d_call: NA

cdr3_nt: TGTGCCAGCAGCCGACGGGGGGGTTTGGTCGAGCAGTACTTC
cdr3_aa: CASSRRGGLVEQYF
v_call: TRBV13
j_call: TRBJ2-7
clone_size: NA
d_call: TRBD2

cdr3_nt: TGTGCCTGGACCTGGACTAGCGGCTCCTACGAGCAGTACTTC
cdr3_aa: CAWTWTSGSYEQYF
v_call: TRBV30
j_call: TRBJ2-7
clone_size: NA
d_call: TRBD2

cdr3_nt: TGCGCCAGCAGCTTTCTAGCGGGAGGGAGGGGAGATACGCAGTATTTT
cdr3_aa: CASSFLAGGRGDTQYF
v_call: TRBV5-1
j_call: TRBJ2-3
clone_size: NA
d_call: TRBD2

cdr3_nt: TGCGCCAGCAAACCTCTAGCGGGGCTCCTAGGTGAGCAGTTCTTC
cdr3_aa: CASKPLAGLLGEQFF
v_call: TRBV10-2
j_call: TRBJ2-1
clone_size: NA
d_call: TRBD2

cdr3_nt: TGTGCCAGCAGCGTAGCTGAGTTCCCAACCCACGATGGCTACACCTTC
cdr3_aa: CASSVAEFPTHDGYTF
v_call: TRBV9
j_call: TRBJ1-2
clone_size: NA
d_call: NA

cdr3_nt: TGTGCCAGCAGCCCGGGGACCGCACGCTACGAGCAGTACTTC
cdr3_aa: CASSPGTARYEQYF
v_call: TRBV9
j_call: TRBJ2-7
clone_size: NA
d_call: NA

cdr3_nt: TGTGCCATCAGTGAGTTAGGGGTGTACACAGATACGCAGTATTTT
cdr3_aa: CAISELGVYTDTQYF
v_call: TRBV10-3
j_call: TRBJ2-3
clone_size: NA
d_call: NA

cdr3_nt: TGTGCCAGCAGTGTGAACACTGAAGCTTTCTTT
cdr3_aa: CASSVNTEAFF
v_call: TRBV6-5
j_call: TRBJ1-1
clone_size: NA
d_call: NA

cdr3_nt: TGTGCCAGCAGCGTAGGAATAGCGGGGTTCAACGGGGAGCTGTTTTTT
cdr3_aa: CASSVGIAGFNGELFF
v_call: TRBV9
j_call: TRBJ2-2
clone_size: NA
d_call: TRBD2

cdr3_nt: TGTGCCAGCAGCGGTCGGACAGTCTATAATTCACCCCTCCACTTT
cdr3_aa: CASSGRTVYNSPLHF
v_call: TRBV5-6
j_call: TRBJ1-6
clone_size: NA
d_call: NA

cdr3_nt: TGTGCCAGCGAAGGGCGTGAAAAACTGTTTTTT
cdr3_aa: CASEGREKLFF
v_call: TRBV28
j_call: TRBJ1-4
clone_size: NA
d_call: NA

cdr3_nt: TGTGCCAGCAGGCTCCAGGGGATTGTCTACGAGCAGTACTTC
cdr3_aa: CASRLQGIVYEQYF
v_call: TRBV28
j_call: TRBJ2-7
clone_size: NA
d_call: NA

cdr3_nt: TGTGCCAGCAGCCTGGGTGTAGCCGGGGGTACAGATACGCAGTATTTT
cdr3_aa: CASSLGVAGGTDTQYF
v_call: TRBV7-6
j_call: TRBJ2-3
clone_size: once
d_call: NA

cdr3_nt: TGCGCCAGCAGCCAGGCAGACAGGTTCATCTTCTACACCTTC
cdr3_aa: CASSQADRFIFYTF
v_call: TRBV4-1
j_call: TRBJ1-2
clone_size: NA
d_call: NA

cdr3_nt: TGCAGCGTTGAAGATAGCAGGGCTCTAATCACAGATACGCAGTATTTT
cdr3_aa: CSVEDSRALITDTQYF
v_call: TRBV29-1
j_call: TRBJ2-3
clone_size: NA
d_call: NA

cdr3_nt: TGCGCCAGCAGCCAAGGAGGGCCTATTAGCGGGGGGATGGATACGCAGTATTTT
cdr3_aa: CASSQGGPISGGMDTQYF
v_call: TRBV4-1
j_call: TRBJ2-3
clone_size: NA
d_call: TRBD2

cdr3_nt: TGCAGCGTTCCGGACGGGATTAACTATGGCTACACCTTC
cdr3_aa: CSVPDGINYGYTF
v_call: TRBV29-1
j_call: TRBJ1-2
clone_size: NA
d_call: NA

cdr3_nt: TGTGCCTGGAGTGCGCGACTAGCGGGAGGGTCAGAGACCCAGTACTTC
cdr3_aa: CAWSARLAGGSETQYF
v_call: TRBV30
j_call: TRBJ2-5
clone_size: NA
d_call: TRBD2

cdr3_nt: TGTGCCAGCAGCTTGGCTTCGTGGACCGTGGGAGAGACCCAGTACTTC
cdr3_aa: CASSLASWTVGETQYF
v_call: TRBV5-6
j_call: TRBJ2-5
clone_size: NA
d_call: NA

cdr3_nt: TGTGCCAGCAGTCTTATGACCGCGGGAGTGTACTTC
cdr3_aa: CASSLMTAGVYF
v_call: TRBV2
j_call: TRBJ2-4
clone_size: NA
d_call: TRBD2

cdr3_nt: TGTGCCTGGAGTTTACCCAGCTCCTACGAGCAGTACTTC
cdr3_aa: CAWSLPSSYEQYF
v_call: TRBV30
j_call: TRBJ2-7
clone_size: NA
d_call: NA

cdr3_nt: TGTGCCAGCAGAGACCGGGACCAAGGGCTTCAGCCCCAGCATTTT
cdr3_aa: CASRDRDQGLQPQHF
v_call: TRBV6-5
j_call: TRBJ1-5
clone_size: NA
d_call: NA

cdr3_nt: TGTGCCATCAGGATCCAGGGGAATAATGAAAAACTGTTTTTT
cdr3_aa: CAIRIQGNNEKLFF
v_call: TRBV2
j_call: TRBJ1-4
clone_size: once
d_call: NA

cdr3_nt: TGCAGCGTGGCGGGACAGGGGAGCACAGATACGCAGTATTTT
cdr3_aa: CSVAGQGSTDTQYF
v_call: TRBV29-1
j_call: TRBJ2-3
clone_size: NA
d_call: TRBD1

cdr3_nt: TGTGCCAGCAGTACGGCCGCTAACTATGGCTACACCTTC
cdr3_aa: CASSTAANYGYTF
v_call: TRBV2
j_call: TRBJ1-2
clone_size: NA
d_call: NA

cdr3_nt: TGTGCCACCAGCAGAGATTTTCGGGACACTGAAGCTTTCTTT
cdr3_aa: CATSRDFRDTEAFF
v_call: TRBV15
j_call: TRBJ1-1
clone_size: NA
d_call: NA

cdr3_nt: TGCGCCAGCATGGGAGGCGGGACGGCCCACGGCTACACCTTC
cdr3_aa: CASMGGGTAHGYTF
v_call: TRBV5-1
j_call: TRBJ1-2
clone_size: NA
d_call: NA

cdr3_nt: TGTGCCAGCAGGGCTAGCGGGAGTCCAGATACGCAGTATTTT
cdr3_aa: CASRASGSPDTQYF
v_call: TRBV28
j_call: TRBJ2-3
clone_size: NA
d_call: TRBD2

cdr3_nt: TGTGCCAGTAGTTACCCGGGACAGGGTCAAGAGACCCAGTACTTC
cdr3_aa: CASSYPGQGQETQYF
v_call: TRBV19
j_call: TRBJ2-5
clone_size: NA
d_call: TRBD1

cdr3_nt: TGTGCCAGCCTCGGGGGGAGGGGCTCCTACAATGAGCAGTTCTTC
cdr3_aa: CASLGGRGSYNEQFF
v_call: TRBV28
j_call: TRBJ2-1
clone_size: NA
d_call: TRBD2

cdr3_nt: TGCGCCAGCAGCTTGCCAGGGGGCTTAGATACGCAGTATTTT
cdr3_aa: CASSLPGGLDTQYF
v_call: TRBV5-1
j_call: TRBJ2-3
clone_size: once
d_call: TRBD1

cdr3_nt: TGCGCCAGCAGTGAACGGGAACCCTACAATGAGCAGTTCTTC
cdr3_aa: CASSEREPYNEQFF
v_call: TRBV10-2
j_call: TRBJ2-1
clone_size: once
d_call: NA

cdr3_nt: TGCGCCAGCAGCTTGTCGACAGGGGGCTCCTCCTGGGATGAGCAGTTCTTC
cdr3_aa: CASSLSTGGSSWDEQFF
v_call: TRBV5-1
j_call: TRBJ2-1
clone_size: NA
d_call: TRBD1

cdr3_nt: TGTGCCAGCAGTTACCGGAGGGCCCTGTACAATGAGCAGTTCTTC
cdr3_aa: CASSYRRALYNEQFF
v_call: TRBV6-5
j_call: TRBJ2-1
clone_size: NA
d_call: NA

cdr3_nt: TGTGCCAGCAGCCCCGGGGCAGGGGGCAACCAAGAGACCCAGTACTTC
cdr3_aa: CASSPGAGGNQETQYF
v_call: TRBV11-2
j_call: TRBJ2-5
clone_size: NA
d_call: TRBD1